This TCR beta chain is drawn from a study of post-analysis software for immune sequencing data. Study observations and caveats: With TRBV5-6, TRBV5-1 and TRBV20-1 included, about 5 TRBV segments were more frequent in patients than in controls. Batch-mates among the samples co-clustered strongly by F measure.

Note on this clonotype: Its antigen is undetermined.

The CDR3 runs 14 residues. V lost 1 base and J 5 bases, leaving 11 bases between the germline ends. Germline values: CDR1 LGHDT, CDR2 YNNKEL (reference sequence). cDNA libraries for TCR beta contained unique molecular identifiers. MiXCR, run by TCRdb on the PCR reads, gives a single entry per CDR3 protein. The repertoire consists of 350,000 to 450,000 distinct CDR3 sequences, with less than 40% occurring once and the leading ten covering over 10%. Material: blood. The V gene is TRBV3-1, the J gene TRBJ1-2; no definite D call. The sequence derives from a girl aged 5 to 17 with multiple sclerosis. The CDR3 sequence: CASSQAVRPYGYTF. Written as DNA, the CDR3 is TGTGCCAGCAGCCAAGCGGTCAGACCGTATGGCTACACCTTC.